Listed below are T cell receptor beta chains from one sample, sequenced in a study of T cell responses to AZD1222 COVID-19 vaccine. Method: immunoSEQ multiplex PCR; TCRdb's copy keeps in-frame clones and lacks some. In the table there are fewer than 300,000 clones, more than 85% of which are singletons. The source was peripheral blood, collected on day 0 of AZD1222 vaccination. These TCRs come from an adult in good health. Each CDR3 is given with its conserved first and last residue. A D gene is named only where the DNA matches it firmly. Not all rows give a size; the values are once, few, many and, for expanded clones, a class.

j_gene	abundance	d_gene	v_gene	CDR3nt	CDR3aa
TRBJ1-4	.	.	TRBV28	TGTGCCAGCAGTTCACCGGGACGTCCTAATGAAAAACTGTTTTTT	CASSSPGRPNEKLFF
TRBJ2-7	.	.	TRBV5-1	TGCGCCAGCAGCGGGGAAGGTTCCTCCTACGAGCAGTACTTC	CASSGEGSSYEQYF
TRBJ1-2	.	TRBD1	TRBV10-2	TGCGCCAGCAGTTCAGACTCGACAGGGCAGAGCGGCTACACCTTC	CASSSDSTGQSGYTF
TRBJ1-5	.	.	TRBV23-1	TGCGCCAGCAGTCAAAGGCGTAGCAATCAGCCCCAGCATTTT	CASSQRRSNQPQHF
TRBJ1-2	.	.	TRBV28	TGTGCCAGCAGTTTAAGCCAGGGTCTGGGGGGAGATGGCTACACCTTC	CASSLSQGLGGDGYTF
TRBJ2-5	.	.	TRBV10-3	TGTGCCATCAGTGAGGCTACTCGGGAGACCCAGTACTTC	CAISEATRETQYF
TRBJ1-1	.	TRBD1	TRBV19	TGTGCCAGTAGTGCCCCCTGGACAGGGGGGAACACTGAAGCTTTCTTT	CASSAPWTGGNTEAFF
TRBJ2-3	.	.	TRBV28	TGTGCCAGCAGTTTACGGGGGCCTAGCACAGATACGCAGTATTTT	CASSLRGPSTDTQYF
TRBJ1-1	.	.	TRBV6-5	TGTGCCAGCAGGGGAAGCGGATACACTGAAGCTTTCTTT	CASRGSGYTEAFF
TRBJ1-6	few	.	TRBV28	TGTGCCAGCAGTTTATTGGGCCTTTTTAATTCACCCCTCCACTTT	CASSLLGLFNSPLHF
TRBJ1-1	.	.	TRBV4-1	TGCGCCAGCAGCCAAGGCCGCGGAGGGCGGAACACTGAAGCTTTCTTT	CASSQGRGGRNTEAFF
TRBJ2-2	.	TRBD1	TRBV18	TGTGCCAGCTCACCTTACCGGGACAGCTTATCGACCGGGGAGCTGTTTTTT	CASSPYRDSLSTGELFF
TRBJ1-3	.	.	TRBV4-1	TGCGCCAGCAGCCAAGAACAGGCAGTCTCTGGAAACACCATATATTTT	CASSQEQAVSGNTIYF
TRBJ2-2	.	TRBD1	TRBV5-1	TGCGCCAGCAGCTTGGACAGGGGGCCAAGCACCGGGGAGCTGTTTTTT	CASSLDRGPSTGELFF
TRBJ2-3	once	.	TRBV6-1	TGTGCCAGCAGTGACGAAAGAAATACGCAGTATTTT	CASSDERNTQYF
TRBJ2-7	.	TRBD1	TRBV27	TGTGCCAGCAGCATATACGGACAGGGTCCTTCCTACGAGCAGTACTTC	CASSIYGQGPSYEQYF
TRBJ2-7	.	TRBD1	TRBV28	TGTGCCAGCATCCTCTCCTCGGGACAGGGGGACTACGAGCAGTACTTC	CASILSSGQGDYEQYF
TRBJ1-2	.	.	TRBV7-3	TGTGCCAGCAGCCCCGGGGGATTACAGGCACCAGGCGGCTACACCTTC	CASSPGGLQAPGGYTF
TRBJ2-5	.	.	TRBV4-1	TGCGCCAGCAGGCTACGGGGGTCGAGCGAGACCCAGTACTTC	CASRLRGSSETQYF
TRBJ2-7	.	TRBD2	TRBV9	TGTGCCAGCAGCAGCCAGACTAGCTCCAACGAGCAGTACTTC	CASSSQTSSNEQYF
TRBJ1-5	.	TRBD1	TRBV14	TGTGCCAGCAGCCTAATCTCCCGGGACAGGGGGCATCAGCCCCAGCATTTT	CASSLISRDRGHQPQHF
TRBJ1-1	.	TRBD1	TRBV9	TGTGCCAGCAGCGGGTACAGGGGGCGATTCACTGAAGCTTTCTTT	CASSGYRGRFTEAFF
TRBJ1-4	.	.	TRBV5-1	TGCGCCAGCAGCTTCAGTGAAGGGAGGGGCTTTGAAAAACTGTTTTTT	CASSFSEGRGFEKLFF
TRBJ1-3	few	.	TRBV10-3	TGTGCCATCAGTGAGTCAGGGAACGGAAACACCATATATTTT	CAISESGNGNTIYF
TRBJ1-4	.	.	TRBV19	TGTGCCAGTAGCATTGGGGAAAAACTGTTTTTT	CASSIGEKLFF
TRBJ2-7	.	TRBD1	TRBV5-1	TGCGCCAGCAGCTGGACAGGAAAAGCCTACGAGCAGTACTTC	CASSWTGKAYEQYF
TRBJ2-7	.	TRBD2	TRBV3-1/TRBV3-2	TGTGCCAGCAGCCAACTGCACCCCTTAGCGGGGGGCGGCTACGAGCAGTACTTC	CASSQLHPLAGGGYEQYF
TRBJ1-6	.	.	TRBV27	TGTGCCAGCAGTTCTTTGGATTCACCCCTCCACTTT	CASSSLDSPLHF
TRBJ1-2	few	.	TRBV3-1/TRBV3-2	TGTGCCAGCAGCCCCCCCCAGGGACTCGGAGGCTACACCTTC	CASSPPQGLGGYTF
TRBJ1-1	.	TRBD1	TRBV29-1	TGCAGCGTGGATCCGGGACAGGGGAACACTGAAGCTTTCTTT	CSVDPGQGNTEAFF
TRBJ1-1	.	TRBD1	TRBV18	TGTGCCAGCTCACTGAATAGGGGACAGGGAAGGACTGAAGCTTTCTTT	CASSLNRGQGRTEAFF
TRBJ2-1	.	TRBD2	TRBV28	TGTGCCAGCAGTAGCGGGGGAGCAAATGAGCAGTTCTTC	CASSSGGANEQFF
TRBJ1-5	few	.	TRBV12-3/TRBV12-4	TGTGCCAGCGGACACTCCGGGAGTCAGCCCCAGCATTTT	CASGHSGSQPQHF
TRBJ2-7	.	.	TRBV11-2	TGTGCCAGCAGCTTAGCCAGGGACTACGAGCAGTACTTC	CASSLARDYEQYF
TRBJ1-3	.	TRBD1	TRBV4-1	TGCGCCAGCAGCCAAGGACAGGGCGGAAGGAACACCATATATTTT	CASSQGQGGRNTIYF
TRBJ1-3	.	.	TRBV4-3	TGCGCCAGCAGCCAGGGGGGTTATGGAAACACCATATATTTT	CASSQGGYGNTIYF
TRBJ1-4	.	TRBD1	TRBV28	TGTGCCAGCAGTCGACAGGGTTATAGAGAAAAACTGTTTTTT	CASSRQGYREKLFF